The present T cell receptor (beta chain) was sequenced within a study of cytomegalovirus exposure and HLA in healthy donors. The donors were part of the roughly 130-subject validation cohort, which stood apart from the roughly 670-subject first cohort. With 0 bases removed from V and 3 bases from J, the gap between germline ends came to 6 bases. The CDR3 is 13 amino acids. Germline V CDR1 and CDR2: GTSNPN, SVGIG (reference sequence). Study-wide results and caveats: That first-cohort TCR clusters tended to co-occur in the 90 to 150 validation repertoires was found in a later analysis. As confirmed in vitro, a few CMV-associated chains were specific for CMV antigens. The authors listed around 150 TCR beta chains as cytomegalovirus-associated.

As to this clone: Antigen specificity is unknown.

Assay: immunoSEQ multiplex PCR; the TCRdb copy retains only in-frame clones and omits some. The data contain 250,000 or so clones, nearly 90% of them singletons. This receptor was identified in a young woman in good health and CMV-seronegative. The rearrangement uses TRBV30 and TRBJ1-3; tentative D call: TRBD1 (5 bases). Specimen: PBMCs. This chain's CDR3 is CAWSVTGGNTIYF. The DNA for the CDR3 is TGTGCCTGGAGTGTTACAGGTGGAAACACCATATATTTT.